The clone carrying this TCR beta chain was seen a few times. Antigen: not known. HTBI primers from iRepertoire and Arm-PCR of CDR3 regions yielded the TCR beta libraries. TCRdb re-derived calls from the multiplex PCR reads in MiXCR, one entry per CDR3 protein. The sample lists 600,000 to 800,000 distinct CDR3 sequences, around 30% occurring once. The entry originates in a study of regulatory T cells in long-lasting Graves disease. This sample's time point: persistent/refractory GD, antithyroid drugs over 5 years with positive TRAb. RNA isolated from PBMCs was used to make the TCR library. Study-wide findings and caveats: Persistent cases favored TRBV28, TRBJ1-2 and TRBJ2-5. Patients whose Graves' disease persisted exhibited lower TCR diversity than those newly diagnosed. Accuracy was perhaps lowered by the small sample size. Researchers reported studying only peripheral blood, not thyroid tissue.

V was pared by 2 bases and J by 1 base, with 14 bases between. Germline assignment: CDR1 LGHDT and CDR2 YNNKEL (reference sequence). CDR3 size: 16 residues. The rearrangement links TRBV3-1 to TRBJ2-5; D may be TRBD2 (5 bases). Sample: peripheral blood mononuclear cells (PBMCs), taken when the disease was refractory, from a patient treated with antithyroid drugs. The source is a female donor with Graves disease. In DNA, the CDR3 is TGTGCCAGCAGCCAACCCCTTGGGAGCGCCCAAGAGACCCAGTACTTC. Its translation: CASSQPLGSAQETQYF.